Presented here are 18 T cell receptor beta chains from one specimen sequenced in a study of T cell responses to AZD1222 COVID-19 vaccine (dated by TCRdb to the early 2020s). What this sample's time point label stands for: baseline before first vaccination. The sample's treatment or condition label is to be understood as: meningococcal conjugate vaccine given as trial control. Libraries were constructed by the immunoSEQ multiplex PCR assay. Entries here come from immuneACCESS through TCRdb and include only in-frame sequences with V and J called. Some clones fail to appear in such tables; in the studies checked, an unresolved V gene covers under half of the shortfall, and the cause of the remainder is unknown. For this sample the table gives around 99,000 clones, of which roughly 87% were detected only once. The ten largest clones represent about 13% of the sample. The sample in question was peripheral blood, obtained on day 0 of MenACWY control vaccination. These receptors all stem from an adult in good health.

DNA for the CDR3: TGTGCCAGCAGGGGACAGGGTAGTTTTTACGAGCAGTACTTC. It encodes CASRGQGSFYEQYF. This chain joins TRBV28 and TRBJ2-7, with 9 bases aligning to TRBD1. CDR1 and CDR2 from the germline V gene are MDHEN and SYDVKM. This CDR3 spans 14 amino acids. After removal of 6 bases from V and 4 bases from J, the junction contained 7 bases not matched to a gene. The full variable domain, its missing parts supplied by reference TRBV28 and TRBJ2-7, is DVKVTQSSRYLVKRTGEKVFLECVQDMDHENMFWYRQDPGLGLRLIYFSYDVKMKEKGDIPEGYSVSREKKERFSLILESASTNQTSMYLCASRGQGSFYEQYFGPGTRLTVT.

The V call is TRBV6-5, the J call TRBJ2-1, with TRBD2 identical over 8 bases. Germline CDR1 is MNHEY and CDR2 is SVGAGI. Trimming at V came to 4 bases and at J to 7 bases, leaving 12 bases not matched to a gene. This CDR3 has 16 residues. As DNA, the CDR3 is TGTGCCAGCAGTTTTTTGGCGGGGGGAAGGTGGAATGAGCAGTTCTTC. This encodes CASSFLAGGRWNEQFF.

The genes are TRBV6-6 and TRBJ1-2, with a weak D call TRBD1 (6 bases). Trimming cost V 5 bases and J 2 bases, with 15 bases left between them. CDR1 and CDR2 (germline): MNHNY, SVGAGI (reference sequence). This CDR3 has 15 amino acids. In nucleotides, the CDR3 is TGTGCCAGCAGTGGGGACATTAGGGTAAACTATGGCTACACCTTC. Encoded protein: CASSGDIRVNYGYTF.

The chain recombines TRBV12-2 with TRBJ1-5; the table's TRBD1 call for D was not verified on the DNA. TRBV12-2 is annotated as a pseudogene. This CDR3 spans 14 amino acids. CDR3 region: CASRLGQPNQPQHF. CDR3 nucleotide sequence: TGTGCAAGTCGCTTAGGACAGCCAAATCAGCCCCAGCATTTT.

The genes are TRBV7-9 and TRBJ2-1, with D possibly matching TRBD1 (5 bases). Germline loops: CDR1 SEHNR, CDR2 FQNEAQ (reference sequence). The CDR3 covers 14 residues. Trimming took off 1 base at V and 8 bases at J, with 12 bases between the two ends. The CDR3 is CASSLVGALDEQFF. CDR3 DNA: TGTGCCAGCAGCTTAGTAGGGGCCCTCGATGAGCAGTTCTTC.

The chain links TRBV3-1 (or the pseudogene TRBV3-2) to TRBJ1-1, with D maybe TRBD1 (5 bases). Deletions cut 8 bases from V and 3 bases from J, with 10 bases between. Germline CDR1 LGHDT, CDR2 YNNKEL (reference sequence). CDR3 length equals 12 residues. The CDR3 sequence is CASRRGDTEAFF. The CDR3 DNA reads TGTGCCAGCCGAAGGGGTGACACTGAAGCTTTCTTT.

A single count supports this clone. The chain carries TRBV7-2 and TRBJ1-4; maybe TRBD1 (5 bases). The CDR3 sequence is 12 residues long. CDR1 and CDR2 from the germline V gene are SGHTA and FQGNSA. V gave up 8 bases and J gave up 8 bases, with 12 bases separating them. CDR3 bases: TGTGCCAGCGGTTGGAACAGGGAAAAACTGTTTTTT. Translation gives CASGWNREKLFF.

J is TRBJ1-1 and V is TRBV11-1; D is perhaps TRBD1 (5 bases). Germline-derived CDR1 and CDR2 are SGHAT and FQDESV (reference sequence). The V end was cut by 5 bases, the J end by 3 bases, with 16 bases between. The CDR3 totals 15 residues. The CDR3 here is CASSPTAGGYTEAFF. The CDR3 DNA reads TGTGCCAGCAGCCCCACCGCCGGGGGTTACACTGAAGCTTTCTTT.

This rearrangement joins TRBV18 to TRBJ1-3; D not certain. The germline V gene encodes CDR1 KGHSH and CDR2 LQKENI. The ends were cut back, 6 bases at V and 1 base at J, with 19 bases in the middle. The CDR3 has 17 amino acids. Written as DNA, the CDR3 is TGTGCCAGCTCTCCCTCTGCGGCGGAGATATCTGGAAACACCATATATTTT. Its translation is CASSPSAAEISGNTIYF.

The J gene is TRBJ1-2, the V gene TRBV30; 8 bases fit TRBD1. The V gene end was trimmed by 2 bases and the J gene end by 4 bases; junction bases not matched to a gene: 6. Germline V CDR1 and CDR2: GTSNPN, SVGIG (reference sequence). There are 14 residues in the CDR3. As DNA, the CDR3 is TGTGCCTGGAGTCCCACAGGGGGGAGCTATGGCTACACCTTC. The encoded protein is CAWSPTGGSYGYTF. The entire variable domain, with the rest obtained from reference TRBV30 and TRBJ1-2, is as follows: SQTIHQWPATLVQPVGSPLSLECTVEGTSNPNLYWYRQAAGRGLQLLFYSVGIGQISSEVPQNLSASRPQDRQFILSSKKLLLSDSGFYLCAWSPTGGSYGYTFGSGTRLTVV.

This clone was counted a few times. CDR3 region: CASSPRRGEQYF. The CDR3 coding sequence is TGTGCCAGCAGCCCGAGAAGGGGGGAGCAGTACTTC. The chain links TRBV4-2 to TRBJ2-7; TRBD1 is a possible D gene (6 bases). Germline CDR1 and CDR2: LGHNA and YNFKEQ. This CDR3 comprises 12 residues. V gave up 4 bases and J gave up 7 bases, with 11 bases separating them.

The gene calls are TRBV9 and TRBJ1-2; maybe TRBD1 (5 bases). Trimming took off 4 bases at V and 4 bases at J, with 11 bases between the two ends. The CDR3 covers 13 residues. The germline CDR1 and CDR2 sequences are SGDLS and YYNGEE. The CDR3 DNA reads TGTGCCAGCAGCCTCGCCGGGGGCTATGGCTACACCTTC. It specifies CASSLAGGYGYTF.

This clone was observed a few times. The chain uses TRBV19 and TRBJ2-5, with D possibly matching TRBD1 (6 bases). The length of the CDR3 is 16 residues. The V gene lost 6 bases and the J gene lost 3 bases, with 20 bases spanning the gap. Germline CDR1 and CDR2: LNHDA and SQIVND (reference sequence). CDR3 nucleotide sequence: TGTGCCAGTAGCACCAACCCCGGACAGAGAAAAGAGACCCAGTACTTC. Protein: CASSTNPGQRKETQYF.

This sequence joins TRBV7-9 and TRBJ1-6, with unresolved D. With 2 bases removed from V and 7 bases from J, the gap between germline ends came to 18 bases. CDR1 and CDR2 from the germline V gene are SEHNR and FQNEAQ (reference sequence). The CDR3 totals 17 residues. Here the CDR3 reads CASSLMSRTGVNSPLHF. CDR3 in DNA: TGTGCCAGCAGCTTAATGAGTCGGACTGGGGTCAATTCACCCCTCCACTTT.

The chain employs TRBV5-1 and TRBJ2-1, with TRBD1 matching over 7 bases. V shed 0 bases and J 5 bases; nucleotides not matched to a gene: 2. CDR3 length: 14 amino acids. Germline lookup yields CDR1 SGHRS and CDR2 YFSETQ. CDR3 region: CASSLVTGDNEQFF. DNA for the CDR3: TGCGCCAGCAGCTTGGTCACAGGGGACAATGAGCAGTTCTTC.

This chain links TRBV27 with TRBJ1-2; TRBD1 matches 7 bases. CDR3 length: 13 amino acids. CDR1 is MNHEY, CDR2 SMNVEV, per germline (reference sequence). After removal of 6 bases from V and 2 bases from J, the junction contained 3 bases not matched to a gene. The CDR3 loop reads CASRPGQNYGYTF. The CDR3 DNA is TGTGCCAGCAGGCCGGGACAGAACTATGGCTACACCTTC.

This chain joins TRBV24-1 and TRBJ1-1; 9 bases line up with TRBD1. Germline CDR1 reads KGHDR; CDR2 reads SFDVKD. The CDR3 covers 14 residues. V lost 7 bases to trimming and J lost 0 bases; unmatched junction nucleotides: 2. The CDR3 protein is CATSRTGVNTEAFF. The DNA for the CDR3 is TGTGCCACCAGCAGGACAGGGGTGAACACTGAAGCTTTCTTT.

The sample holds a few counts of this clone. The rearrangement joins TRBV15 to TRBJ2-3, with 13 bases identical to TRBD2. Losses at the gene ends were 3 bases for V and 2 bases for J; bases not matched to a gene: 11. CDR1 and CDR2 (germline): LNHNV, YYDKDF (reference sequence). The CDR3 has 19 residues. The CDR3 sequence: CATSSDYPGTSGATDTQYF. The DNA of the CDR3 is TGTGCCACCAGCAGTGATTACCCAGGGACTAGCGGGGCCACAGATACGCAGTATTTT.